The entry that follows covers one TCR beta chain sequence. The antigen remains unidentified. This sample was included in a study of cytomegalovirus exposure and HLA in healthy donors. The study, taken as a whole, reports: Another analysis was done later, and it associated approximately 15,000 TCR beta sequences with HLA alleles at 0.05 false discovery rate.

A multiplex PCR was run with 60 Vbeta primers and 13 Jbeta primers. Method: immunoSEQ multiplex PCR; TCRdb's copy keeps in-frame clones and lacks some. The repertoire has over 150,000 clones, over 75% of them found once; the top ten carry roughly 5.9%. V was pared by 5 bases and J by 5 bases, with 7 bases of the junction left unmatched. This CDR3 comprises 15 residues. Germline CDR1 and CDR2: KGHSH and LQKENI. This chain joins TRBV18 and TRBJ1-2, with TRBD1 identical over 11 bases. The sequencing input was PBMCs. The source is a woman aged 40 to 49 in good health and CMV-seropositive. In DNA form, the CDR3 reads TGTGCCAGCTCATCTTCCGGGACAGGGGGATATGGCTACACCTTC. Translated, it gives CASSSSGTGGYGYTF.